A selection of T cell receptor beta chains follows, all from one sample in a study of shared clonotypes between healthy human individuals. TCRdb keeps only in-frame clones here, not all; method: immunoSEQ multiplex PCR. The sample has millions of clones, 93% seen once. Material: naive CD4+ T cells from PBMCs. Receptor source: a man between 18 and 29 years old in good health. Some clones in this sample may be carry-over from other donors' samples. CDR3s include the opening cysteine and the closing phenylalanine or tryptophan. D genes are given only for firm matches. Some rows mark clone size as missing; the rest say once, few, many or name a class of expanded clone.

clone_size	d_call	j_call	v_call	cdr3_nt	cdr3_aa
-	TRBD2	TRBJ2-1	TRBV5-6	TGTGCCAGCAGCTTGCTAGGGACTAGCGGGTTTAATGAGCAGTTCTTC	CASSLLGTSGFNEQFF
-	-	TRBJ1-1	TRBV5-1	TGCGCCAGCAGCGGGATGGGCCTGAACACTGAAGCTTTCTTT	CASSGMGLNTEAFF
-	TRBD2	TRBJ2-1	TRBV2	TGTGCCAGCAGTCAGACTAGCCCCTACAATGAGCAGTTCTTC	CASSQTSPYNEQFF
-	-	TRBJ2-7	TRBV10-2	TGCGCCAGCAGTGAGTCTTCCGTCCCGAGTCGCGGCGAGCAGTACTTC	CASSESSVPSRGEQYF
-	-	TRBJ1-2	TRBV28	TGTGCCAGGGGGGGAGCTAACTATGGCTACACCTTC	CARGGANYGYTF
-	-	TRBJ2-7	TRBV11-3	TGTGCCAGCAGCTTAGGTAGTGGCAGGGACTACGAGCAGTACTTC	CASSLGSGRDYEQYF
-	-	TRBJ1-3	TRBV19	TGTGCCAGTAGTATCGGAGGGGACGGAAACACCATATATTTT	CASSIGGDGNTIYF
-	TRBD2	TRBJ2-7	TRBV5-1	TGCGCCAGCAGCTGGACCGGGACTAGCGGTTACGAGCAGTACTTC	CASSWTGTSGYEQYF
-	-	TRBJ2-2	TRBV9	TGTGCCAGCTCCTCCGTGGGGAACACCGGGGAGCTGTTTTTT	CASSSVGNTGELFF
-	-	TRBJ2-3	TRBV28	TGTGCCAGTAAAGAAAGAGGTACGCAGTATTTT	CASKERGTQYF
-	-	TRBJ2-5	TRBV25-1	TGTGCCAGCAGTGAATGGGGGGACTCCAGGGAGACCCAGTACTTC	CASSEWGDSRETQYF
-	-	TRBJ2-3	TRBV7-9	TGTGCCAGCAGCTTAGTAGGAGGGAGCACAGATACGCAGTATTTT	CASSLVGGSTDTQYF
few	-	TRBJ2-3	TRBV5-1	TGCGCCAGCAGCTTGGCCGGAGATACGCAGTATTTT	CASSLAGDTQYF
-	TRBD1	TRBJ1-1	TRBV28	TGTGCCATCATACCTGGGACAGGAATGAACACTGAAGCTTTCTTT	CAIIPGTGMNTEAFF
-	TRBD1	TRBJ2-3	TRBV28	TGTGCCAGCAGTTTAGATACGGGACAGGGGGCAAGAGATACGCAGTATTTT	CASSLDTGQGARDTQYF
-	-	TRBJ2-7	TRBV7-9	TGTGCCAGCAGCCCATGGCGAGCCCTCCTCTCCGAGCAGTACTTC	CASSPWRALLSEQYF
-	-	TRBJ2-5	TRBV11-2	TGTGCCAGCAGCTGGGGAAGGAGGGCCCAAGAGACCCAGTACTTC	CASSWGRRAQETQYF
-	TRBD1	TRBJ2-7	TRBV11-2	TGTGCCAGCAGTTCACAGCCGGGACAGTCCTACGAGCAGTACTTC	CASSSQPGQSYEQYF
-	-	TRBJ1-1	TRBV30	TGTGCCTGGGGACGTGGGGGGGACACTGAAGCTTTCTTT	CAWGRGGDTEAFF
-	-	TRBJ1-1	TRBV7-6	TGTGCCAGCAGCTTATCCGGGAACACTGAAGCTTTCTTT	CASSLSGNTEAFF
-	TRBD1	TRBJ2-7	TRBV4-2	TGTGCCAGCAGCCACGGACAGGGGCTTACAGTCCCCTACGAGCAGTACTTC	CASSHGQGLTVPYEQYF
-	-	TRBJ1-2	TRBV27	TGTGCCAGCAGTTTATCTCGGCCCCAAGCGCATGGCTACACCTTC	CASSLSRPQAHGYTF
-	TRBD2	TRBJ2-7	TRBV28	TGTGCCAGCAGTCTAGCGGGAGCCCTCTACGAGCAGTACTTC	CASSLAGALYEQYF
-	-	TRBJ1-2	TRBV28	TGTGCCAGCAGTGGAGACAGCTATGGCTACACCTTC	CASSGDSYGYTF
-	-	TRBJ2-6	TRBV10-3	TGTGCCATCGGCGGCCGTATTACCAACGTCCTGACTTTC	CAIGGRITNVLTF
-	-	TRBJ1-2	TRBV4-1	TGCGCCAGCAGCCAGCAGGGGCCGCCTTTGGACTATGGCTACACCTTC	CASSQQGPPLDYGYTF
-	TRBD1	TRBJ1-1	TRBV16	TGTGCCAGCAGCCGGGGACAGGGGAACACTGAAGCTTTCTTT	CASSRGQGNTEAFF
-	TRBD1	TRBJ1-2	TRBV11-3	TGTGCCAGCAGCCTAGATTCGGGACAGGGGGACTACACCTTC	CASSLDSGQGDYTF
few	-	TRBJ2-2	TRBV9	TGTGCCAGCAGCGTGGCGGGACGGAGAACCTACACCGGGGAGCTGTTTTTT	CASSVAGRRTYTGELFF
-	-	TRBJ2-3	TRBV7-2	TGTGCCAGCAGCCCCCGGATTCCTAGCACAGATACGCAGTATTTT	CASSPRIPSTDTQYF
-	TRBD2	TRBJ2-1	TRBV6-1	TGTGCCAGCAGTGACTACCAGGGTGGGACTAGCGGGAAGACCTACAATGAGCAGTTCTTC	CASSDYQGGTSGKTYNEQFF
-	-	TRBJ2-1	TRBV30	TGTGCCTGGAGTGTAGCCCCCGGGTCCTACAATGAGCAGTTCTTC	CAWSVAPGSYNEQFF
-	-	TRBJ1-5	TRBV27	TGTGCCAGCAGCCCTGACAGGAGTGATCAGCCCCAGCATTTT	CASSPDRSDQPQHF
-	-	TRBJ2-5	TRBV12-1	TGTGCCAGCAGTTGGGCCCAGTACTTC	CASSWAQYF